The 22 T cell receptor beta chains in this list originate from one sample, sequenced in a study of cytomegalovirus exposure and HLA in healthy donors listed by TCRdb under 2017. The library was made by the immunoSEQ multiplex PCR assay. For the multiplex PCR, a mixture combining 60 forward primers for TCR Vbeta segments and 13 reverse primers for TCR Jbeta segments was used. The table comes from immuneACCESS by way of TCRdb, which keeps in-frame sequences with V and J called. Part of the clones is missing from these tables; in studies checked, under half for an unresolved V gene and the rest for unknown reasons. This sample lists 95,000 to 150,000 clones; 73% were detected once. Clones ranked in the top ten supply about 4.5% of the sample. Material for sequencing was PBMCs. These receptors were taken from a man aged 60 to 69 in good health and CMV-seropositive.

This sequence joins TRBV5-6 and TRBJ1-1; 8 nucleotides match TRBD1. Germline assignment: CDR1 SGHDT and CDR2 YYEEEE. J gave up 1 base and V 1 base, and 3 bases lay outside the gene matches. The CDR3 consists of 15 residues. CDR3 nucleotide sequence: TGTGCCAGCAGCTTGCTGGACAGGGCGAACACTGAAGCTTTCTTT. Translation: CASSLLDRANTEAFF. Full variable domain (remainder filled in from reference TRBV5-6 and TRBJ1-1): DAGVTQSPTHLIKTRGQQVTLRCSPKSGHDTVSWYQQALGQGPQFIFQYYEEEERQRGNFPDRFSGHQFPNYSSELNVNALLLGDSALYLCASSLLDRANTEAFFGQGTRLTVV.

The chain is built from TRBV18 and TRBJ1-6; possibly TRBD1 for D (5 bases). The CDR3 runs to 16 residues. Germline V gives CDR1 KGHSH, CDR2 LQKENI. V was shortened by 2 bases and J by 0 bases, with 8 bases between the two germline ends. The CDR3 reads CASSPEGASYNSPLHF. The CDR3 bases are TGTGCCAGCTCACCAGAAGGGGCCTCCTATAATTCACCCCTCCACTTT.

CDR3 in amino acids: CASTPAPGQGGYGYTF. The CDR3 DNA is TGTGCCAGCACTCCGGCTCCGGGACAGGGTGGATATGGCTACACCTTC. This chain joins TRBV5-8 and TRBJ1-2; 9 nucleotides align to TRBD1. This CDR3 contains 16 residues. V shed 6 bases and J 5 bases; nucleotides not matched to a gene: 14. The germline V gene has CDR1 SGHTS and CDR2 YDEGEE.

The CDR3 region has the DNA TGTGCCAGTACACGGGAGAGGTACGAGCAGTACTTC. Amino acids: CASTRERYEQYF. The J gene is TRBJ2-7, the V gene TRBV21-1; TRBD2, as called in the table, went unchecked against the DNA. TRBV21-1 is listed as a pseudogene. The CDR3 is 12 residues long.

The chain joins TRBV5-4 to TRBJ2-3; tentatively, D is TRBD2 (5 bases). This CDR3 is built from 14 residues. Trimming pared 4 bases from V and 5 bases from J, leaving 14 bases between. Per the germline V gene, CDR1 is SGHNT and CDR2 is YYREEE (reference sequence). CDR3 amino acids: CASSPRRGLDTQYF. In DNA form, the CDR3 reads TGTGCCAGCAGCCCACGGAGAGGGTTAGATACGCAGTATTTT.

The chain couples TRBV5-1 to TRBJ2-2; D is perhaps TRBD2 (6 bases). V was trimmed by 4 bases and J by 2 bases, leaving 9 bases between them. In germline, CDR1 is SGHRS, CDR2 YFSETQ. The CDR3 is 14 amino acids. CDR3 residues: CASSPGLNTGELFF. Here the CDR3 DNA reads TGCGCCAGCAGCCCGGGACTTAACACCGGGGAGCTGTTTTTT.

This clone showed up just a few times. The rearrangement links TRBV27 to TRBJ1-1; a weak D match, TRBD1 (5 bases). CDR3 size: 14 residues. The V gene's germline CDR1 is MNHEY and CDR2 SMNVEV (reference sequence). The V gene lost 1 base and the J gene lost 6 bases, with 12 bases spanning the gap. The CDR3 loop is CASSLYPGGAEAFF. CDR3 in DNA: TGTGCCAGCAGTTTATATCCGGGGGGGGCTGAAGCTTTCTTT.

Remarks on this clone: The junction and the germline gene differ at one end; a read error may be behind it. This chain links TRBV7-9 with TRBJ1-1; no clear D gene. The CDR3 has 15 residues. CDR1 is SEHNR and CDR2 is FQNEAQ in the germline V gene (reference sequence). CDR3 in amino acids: CSSSPVRGIRTEAFF. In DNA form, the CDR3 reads TGTTCCAGCAGCCCCGTAAGAGGGATCAGGACTGAAGCTTTCTTT.

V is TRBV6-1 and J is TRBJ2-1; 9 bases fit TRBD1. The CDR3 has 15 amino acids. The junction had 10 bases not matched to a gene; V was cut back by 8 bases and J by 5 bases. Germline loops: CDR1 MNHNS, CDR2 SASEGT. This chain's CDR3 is CASARDRELDNEQFF. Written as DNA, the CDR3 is TGTGCCAGCGCCCGGGACAGGGAGTTAGACAATGAGCAGTTCTTC.

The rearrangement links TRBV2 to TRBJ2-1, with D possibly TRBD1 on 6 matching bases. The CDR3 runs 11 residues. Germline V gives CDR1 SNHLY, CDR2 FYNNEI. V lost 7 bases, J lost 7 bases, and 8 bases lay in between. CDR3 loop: CASMRGNEQFF. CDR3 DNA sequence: TGTGCCAGCATGAGGGGGAATGAGCAGTTCTTC.

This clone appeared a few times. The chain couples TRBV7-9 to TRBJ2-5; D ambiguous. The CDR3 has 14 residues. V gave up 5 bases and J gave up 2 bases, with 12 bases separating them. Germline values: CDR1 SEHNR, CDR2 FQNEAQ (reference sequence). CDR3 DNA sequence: TGTGCCAGCAGCCCGCAGTACCAGCAAGAGACCCAGTACTTC. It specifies CASSPQYQQETQYF.

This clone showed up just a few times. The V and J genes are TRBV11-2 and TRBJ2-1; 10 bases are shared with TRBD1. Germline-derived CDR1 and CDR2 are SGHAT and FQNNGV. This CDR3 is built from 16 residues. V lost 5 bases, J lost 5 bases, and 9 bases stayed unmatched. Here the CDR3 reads CASSRMGQGLDNEQFF. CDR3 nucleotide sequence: TGTGCCAGCAGCCGGATGGGACAGGGGTTAGACAATGAGCAGTTCTTC.

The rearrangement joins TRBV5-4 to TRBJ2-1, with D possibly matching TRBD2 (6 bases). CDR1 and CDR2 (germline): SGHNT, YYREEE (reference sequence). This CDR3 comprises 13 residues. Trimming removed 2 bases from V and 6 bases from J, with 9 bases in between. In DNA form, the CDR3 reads TGTGCCAGCAGCTTCGGGGGAGGCAATGAGCAGTTCTTC. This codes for CASSFGGGNEQFF.

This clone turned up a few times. CDR3 residues: CASSPQSDRRVGGYTF. Written as DNA, the CDR3 is TGTGCCAGCAGCCCCCAGTCGGATCGCAGGGTCGGTGGCTACACCTTC. The J gene is TRBJ1-2, the V gene TRBV7-8; TRBD1 might be the D (5 bases). The germline CDR1 and CDR2 sequences are SGHVS and FQNEAQ. The length of the CDR3 is 16 residues. V was cut by 5 bases and J by 7 bases, with 23 bases left in between.

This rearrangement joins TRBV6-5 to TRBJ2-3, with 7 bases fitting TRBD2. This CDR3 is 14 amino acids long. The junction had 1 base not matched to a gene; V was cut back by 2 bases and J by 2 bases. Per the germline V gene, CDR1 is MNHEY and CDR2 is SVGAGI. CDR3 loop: CASSYGTNTDTQYF. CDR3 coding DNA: TGTGCCAGCAGTTACGGGACTAACACAGATACGCAGTATTTT.

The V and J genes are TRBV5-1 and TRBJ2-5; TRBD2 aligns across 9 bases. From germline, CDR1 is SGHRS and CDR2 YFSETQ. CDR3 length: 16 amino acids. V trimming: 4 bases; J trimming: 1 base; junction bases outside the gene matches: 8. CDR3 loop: CASSTLAGVVQETQYF. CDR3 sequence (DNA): TGCGCCAGCAGCACTTTAGCGGGGGTGGTCCAAGAGACCCAGTACTTC.

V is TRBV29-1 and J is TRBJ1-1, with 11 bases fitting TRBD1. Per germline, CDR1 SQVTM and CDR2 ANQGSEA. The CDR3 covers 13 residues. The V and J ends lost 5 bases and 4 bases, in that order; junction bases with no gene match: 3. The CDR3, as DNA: TGCAGCGTTCGCGGGACAGGGGGCACTGAAGCTTTCTTT. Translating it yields CSVRGTGGTEAFF.

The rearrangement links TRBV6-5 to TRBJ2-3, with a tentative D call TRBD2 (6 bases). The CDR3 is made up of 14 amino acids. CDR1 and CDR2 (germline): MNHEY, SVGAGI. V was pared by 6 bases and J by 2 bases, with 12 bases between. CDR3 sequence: CASRRDGNTDTQYF. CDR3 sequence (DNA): TGTGCCAGCAGGCGGGACGGTAACACAGATACGCAGTATTTT.

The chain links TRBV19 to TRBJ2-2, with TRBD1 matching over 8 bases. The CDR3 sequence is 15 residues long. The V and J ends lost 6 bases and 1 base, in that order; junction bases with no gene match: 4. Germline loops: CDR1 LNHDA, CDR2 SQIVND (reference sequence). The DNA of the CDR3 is TGTGCCAGTAGCTACGGGACAGGGAACACCGGGGAGCTGTTTTTT. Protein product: CASSYGTGNTGELFF.

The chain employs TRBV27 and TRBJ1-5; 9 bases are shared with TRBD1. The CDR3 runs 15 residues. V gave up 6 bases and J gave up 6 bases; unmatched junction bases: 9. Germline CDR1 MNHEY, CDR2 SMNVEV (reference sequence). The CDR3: CASSKGQGAGQPQHF. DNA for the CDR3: TGTGCCAGCAGCAAGGGACAGGGTGCAGGTCAGCCCCAGCATTTT.

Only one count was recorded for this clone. The CDR3 sequence is CASSYDRRGNTDTQYF. CDR3 DNA sequence: TGTGCCAGCAGTTACGATAGGCGGGGGAACACAGATACGCAGTATTTT. V gene TRBV6-5 combines with J gene TRBJ2-3; 7 bases match TRBD2. Germline CDR1 MNHEY, CDR2 SVGAGI. With V trimmed by 2 bases and J by 2 bases, 7 bases remained unmatched. CDR3 length: 16 residues.

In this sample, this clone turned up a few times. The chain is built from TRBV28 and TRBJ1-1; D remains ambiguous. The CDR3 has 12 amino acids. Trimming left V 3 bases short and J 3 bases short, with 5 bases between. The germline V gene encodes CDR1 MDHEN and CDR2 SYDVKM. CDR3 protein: CASSLEYTEAFF. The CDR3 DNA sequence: TGTGCCAGCAGTTTGGAGTACACTGAAGCTTTCTTT.